The 20 T cell receptor beta chains presented below share a single source sample, sequenced in a study of blood T cell repertoires in COVID-19. The protocol was immunoSEQ multiplex PCR, while the TCRdb copy is restricted to in-frame clones and leaves out a portion. This table has 370,000 or so clones, roughly 80% appearing once. The sequenced sample consisted of peripheral blood. These receptor sequences come from a human donor with acute or convalescent COVID-19. The donor label of this sample is uncertain.

The chain uses TRBV3-1 (or the pseudogene TRBV3-2) and TRBJ2-1; 8 bases are a match to TRBD2. V was pared by 2 bases and J by 3 bases, with 0 bases of the junction left unmatched. CDR3 length: 14 residues. CDR1 is LGHDT and CDR2 is YNNKEL in the germline V gene (reference sequence). CDR3 residues: CASSQRGGYNEQFF. The CDR3 DNA follows: TGTGCCAGCAGCCAACGGGGGGGCTACAATGAGCAGTTCTTC.

The chain combines TRBV18 with TRBJ1-2; unclear D gene. Germline V CDR1 and CDR2: KGHSH, LQKENI. V gave up 6 bases and J gave up 0 bases, with 23 bases separating them. The CDR3 covers 18 residues. The CDR3: CASSQLETYGVSNYGYTF. The CDR3 nucleotides read TGTGCCAGCTCTCAGCTAGAAACGTACGGAGTATCTAACTATGGCTACACCTTC.

This clone has just one count. The V and J genes are TRBV5-1 and TRBJ2-5, with TRBD1 identical over 9 bases. Germline V gene data show CDR1 as SGHRS and CDR2 as YFSETQ. The CDR3 contains 14 residues. V trimming: 4 bases; J trimming: 2 bases; junction bases outside the gene matches: 3. CDR3 sequence reads: CASSLDRGQETQYF. The CDR3 nucleotides are TGCGCCAGCAGCCTCGACAGGGGGCAAGAGACCCAGTACTTC.

Details on this clone: The sample holds other DNA sequences that translate to the same CDR3. The rearrangement joins TRBV5-1 to TRBJ2-1; the match to TRBD2 covers 11 bases. Looked up from germline, CDR1 is SGHRS and CDR2 is YFSETQ. The CDR3 loop spans 14 amino acids. The junction had 1 base not matched to a gene; V was cut back by 3 bases and J by 5 bases. CDR3 bases: TGCGCCAGCAGCTCGGGACTAGCGGACAATGAGCAGTTCTTC. The encoded protein is CASSSGLADNEQFF.

This chain links TRBV7-9 with TRBJ1-2; D is possibly TRBD1 (5 bases). CDR3 length: 15 residues. V lost 1 base and J 7 bases, leaving 16 bases between the germline ends. Germline V CDR1 and CDR2: SEHNR, FQNEAQ (reference sequence). The CDR3 DNA sequence: TGTGCCAGCAGCTTAGACCGAACGGGGGGATCTGGCTACACCTTC. This translates into CASSLDRTGGSGYTF.

The V call is TRBV27, the J call TRBJ2-7, with 8 bases lining up with TRBD1. CDR1 is MNHEY and CDR2 is SMNVEV in the germline V gene (reference sequence). The junction had 5 bases not matched to a gene; V was cut back by 2 bases and J by 2 bases. The CDR3 sequence is 15 residues long. Here the CDR3 DNA reads TGTGCCAGCAGTTTAGGACAGGGTCGAACCTACGAGCAGTACTTC. It translates to CASSLGQGRTYEQYF.

J is TRBJ2-7 and V is TRBV5-1; D ambiguous. Trimming pared 0 bases from V and 3 bases from J, leaving 7 bases between. The CDR3 runs to 13 residues. Germline lookup yields CDR1 SGHRS and CDR2 YFSETQ. Written as DNA, the CDR3 is TGCGCCAGCAGCTTGGACAGAAACTACGAGCAGTACTTC. Translated, it gives CASSLDRNYEQYF.

This clone was detected a few times. The rearrangement uses TRBV3-1 (or the pseudogene TRBV3-2) and TRBJ1-5, with D possibly being TRBD1 (6 bases). Germline loops: CDR1 LGHDT, CDR2 YNNKEL (reference sequence). V was pared by 1 base and J by 6 bases, with 13 bases between. This CDR3 is built from 15 residues. The DNA for the CDR3 is TGTGCCAGCAGCCAAGGAGGAGTCAGGGGTCAGCCCCAGCATTTT. This codes for CASSQGGVRGQPQHF.

The J gene is TRBJ1-3, the V gene TRBV3-1 (or the pseudogene TRBV3-2); TRBD1 aligns across 10 bases. CDR3 length: 17 amino acids. Per the germline V gene, CDR1 is LGHDT and CDR2 is YNNKEL (reference sequence). Trimming took 4 bases from V and 4 from J; bases not matched to a gene: 10. CDR3 nucleotide sequence: TGTGCCAGCAGCCGATTATCCGGGACAGGGGCGGGAAACACCATATATTTT. It codes for CASSRLSGTGAGNTIYF.

This chain uses TRBV18 with TRBJ1-2; 8 bases line up with TRBD1. The ends lost 6 bases at V and 4 bases at J; junction bases unmatched: 10. The CDR3 spans 15 residues. Germline V gene lookup returns CDR1 KGHSH and CDR2 LQKENI. CDR3 loop: CASSLDRGSGYGYTF. The CDR3 DNA is TGTGCCAGCTCTCTCGACAGGGGATCTGGCTATGGCTACACCTTC.

The chain recombines TRBV28 with TRBJ1-1; no reliable D call. Germline V lookup: CDR1 MDHEN, CDR2 SYDVKM. Trimming stripped 6 bases from V and 4 bases from J, with 15 bases between. The CDR3 is 14 residues long. CDR3 loop: CASRPVNRVTEAFF. CDR3 bases: TGTGCCAGCAGACCCGTTAACAGAGTCACTGAAGCTTTCTTT.

The chain uses TRBV5-1 and TRBJ1-4; no clear D gene. V was shortened by 4 bases and J by 1 base, with 11 bases between the two germline ends. Germline CDR1 reads SGHRS; CDR2 reads YFSETQ. This CDR3 has 15 amino acids. The CDR3 bases are TGCGCCAGCAGCGCCGGCCGGGGAACTAATGAAAAACTGTTTTTT. This encodes CASSAGRGTNEKLFF. The complete variable domain, with remaining parts taken from reference TRBV5-1 and TRBJ1-4, reads KAGVTQTPRYLIKTRGQQVTLSCSPISGHRSVSWYQQTPGQGLQFLFEYFSETQRNKGNFPGRFSGRQFSNSRSEMNVSTLELGDSALYLCASSAGRGTNEKLFFGSGTQLSVL.

The chain carries TRBV7-8 and TRBJ2-3, with 8 bases aligning to TRBD2. Trimming at V came to 5 bases and at J to 4 bases, leaving 8 bases not matched to a gene. In germline, CDR1 is SGHVS, CDR2 FQNEAQ. The CDR3 spans 15 residues. This CDR3 reads CASSPRASGSDTQYF. The CDR3, as DNA: TGTGCCAGCAGCCCCCGGGCTAGCGGGTCAGATACGCAGTATTTT.

The chain uses TRBV3-1 (or the pseudogene TRBV3-2) and TRBJ2-6; 8 nucleotides agree with TRBD1. Germline loops: CDR1 LGHDT, CDR2 YNNKEL (reference sequence). CDR3 size: 19 residues. The ends lost 5 bases at V and 0 bases at J; junction bases unmatched: 12. CDR3 sequence (DNA): TGTGCCAGCAGCTTGTTTGGGGACAGGTTGCCCTCTGGGGCCAACGTCCTGACTTTC. It specifies CASSLFGDRLPSGANVLTF.

This chain uses TRBV18 with TRBJ2-7; 7 nucleotides agree with TRBD1. Trimming cost V 3 bases and J 5 bases; bases outside gene matches: 10. This CDR3 is 15 amino acids long. The germline gives CDR1 KGHSH, CDR2 LQKENI. CDR3 amino acids: CASSPLPARGHEQYF. The DNA of the CDR3 is TGTGCCAGCTCACCCCTTCCGGCGAGGGGGCACGAGCAGTACTTC.

This rearrangement joins TRBV5-4 to TRBJ2-2, with 8 positions matching TRBD1. Looked up from germline, CDR1 is SGHNT and CDR2 is YYREEE (reference sequence). This CDR3 is built from 15 residues. V trimming: 0 bases; J trimming: 6 bases; junction bases outside the gene matches: 4. CDR3 sequence: CASSLVDRVAGELFF. The CDR3 DNA sequence: TGTGCCAGCAGCTTGGTGGACAGGGTGGCCGGGGAGCTGTTTTTT.

The chain joins TRBV30 to TRBJ1-1; 7 nucleotides match TRBD1. The CDR3 has 13 amino acids. V gave up 3 bases and J gave up 8 bases; unmatched junction bases: 9. The germline CDR1 and CDR2 sequences are GTSNPN and SVGIG (reference sequence). CDR3 residues: CAWRGTAPVEAFF. The CDR3 DNA reads as TGTGCCTGGAGGGGGACAGCCCCTGTAGAAGCTTTCTTT. Supplemented by reference TRBV30 and TRBJ1-1, the full variable domain reads SQTIHQWPATLVQPVGSPLSLECTVEGTSNPNLYWYRQAAGRGLQLLFYSVGIGQISSEVPQNLSASRPQDRQFILSSKKLLLSDSGFYLCAWRGTAPVEAFFGQGTRLTVV.

This chain links TRBV18 with TRBJ2-7; D may be TRBD2 (6 bases). Trimming left V 1 base short and J 6 bases short, with 16 bases between. CDR3 length equals 15 residues. Germline CDR1 KGHSH, CDR2 LQKENI. As DNA, the CDR3 is TGTGCCAGCTCACCACAGCTGGGGGGTCCCAGCGAGCAGTACTTC. Protein sequence: CASSPQLGGPSEQYF.

The chain is built from TRBV2 and TRBJ1-6; D remains unclear. Germline V gives CDR1 SNHLY, CDR2 FYNNEI. V dropped 7 bases and J dropped 10 bases, with 20 bases sitting between them. The CDR3 runs to 15 residues. The CDR3 protein is CASTPTQISGSPLHF. Written as DNA, the CDR3 is TGTGCCAGCACCCCTACACAGATCTCGGGATCACCCCTCCACTTT. Using reference TRBV2 and TRBJ1-6 for the parts outside the CDR3, the full variable domain is EPEVTQTPSHQVTQMGQEVILRCVPISNHLYFYWYRQILGQKVEFLVSFYNNEISEKSEIFDDQFSVERPDGSNFTLKIRSTKLEDSAMYFCASTPTQISGSPLHFGNGTRLTVT.

The V call is TRBV10-1, the J call TRBJ2-1; D is unclear. CDR3 length: 19 amino acids. Germline V gene sequence: CDR1 WNHNN, CDR2 SYGVQD (reference sequence). Trimming removed 0 bases at V and 2 bases at J, with 20 bases between. The CDR3 reads CASSESRPTGMRAYNEQFF. Here the CDR3 DNA reads TGCGCCAGCAGTGAGTCTAGGCCTACGGGTATGCGCGCCTACAATGAGCAGTTCTTC.